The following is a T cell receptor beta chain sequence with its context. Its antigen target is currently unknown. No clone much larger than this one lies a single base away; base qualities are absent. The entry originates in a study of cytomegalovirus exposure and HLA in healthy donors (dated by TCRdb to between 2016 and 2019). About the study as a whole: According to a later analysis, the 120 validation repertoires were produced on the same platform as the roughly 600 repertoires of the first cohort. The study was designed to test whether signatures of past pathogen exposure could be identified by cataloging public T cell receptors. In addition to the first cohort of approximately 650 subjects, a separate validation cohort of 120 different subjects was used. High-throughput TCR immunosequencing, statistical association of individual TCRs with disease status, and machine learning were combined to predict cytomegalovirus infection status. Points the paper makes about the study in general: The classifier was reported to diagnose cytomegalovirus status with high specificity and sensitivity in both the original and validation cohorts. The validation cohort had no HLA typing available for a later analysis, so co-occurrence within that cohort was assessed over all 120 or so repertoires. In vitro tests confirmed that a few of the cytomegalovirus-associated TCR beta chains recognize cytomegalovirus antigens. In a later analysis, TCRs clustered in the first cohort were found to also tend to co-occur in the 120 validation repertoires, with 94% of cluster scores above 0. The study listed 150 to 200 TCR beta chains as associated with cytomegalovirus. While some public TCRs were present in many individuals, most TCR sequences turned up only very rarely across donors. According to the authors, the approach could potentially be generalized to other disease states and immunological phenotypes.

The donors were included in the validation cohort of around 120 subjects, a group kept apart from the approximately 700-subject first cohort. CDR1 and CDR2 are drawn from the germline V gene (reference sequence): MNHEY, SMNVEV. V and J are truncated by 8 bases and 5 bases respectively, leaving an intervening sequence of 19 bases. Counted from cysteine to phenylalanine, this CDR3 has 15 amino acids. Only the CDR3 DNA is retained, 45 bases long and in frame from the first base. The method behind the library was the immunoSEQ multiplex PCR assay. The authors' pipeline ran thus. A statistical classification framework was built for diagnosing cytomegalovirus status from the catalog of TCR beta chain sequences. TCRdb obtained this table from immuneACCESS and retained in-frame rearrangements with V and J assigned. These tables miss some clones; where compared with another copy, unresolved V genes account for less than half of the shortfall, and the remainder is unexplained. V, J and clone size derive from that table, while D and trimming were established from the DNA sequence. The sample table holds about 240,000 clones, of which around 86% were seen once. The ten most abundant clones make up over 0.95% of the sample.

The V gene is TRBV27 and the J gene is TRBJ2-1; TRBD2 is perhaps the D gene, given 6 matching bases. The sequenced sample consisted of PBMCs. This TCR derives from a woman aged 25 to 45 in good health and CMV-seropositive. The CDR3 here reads CASYPRGTGNNEQFF. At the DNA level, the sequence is TGTGCCAGCTACCCGAGAGGGACTGGGAACAATGAGCAGTTCTTC.